These 21 T cell receptor beta chains were all obtained from the same sample, sequenced in a study of patients and donors after allogeneic stem cell transplantation. TCRdb independently ran MiXCR on the RT-PCR reads; one entry per CDR3 protein. The sample has around 170,000 distinct CDR3 sequences; about 24% are singletons. The sample consisted of blood, either unsorted or a sorted T cell fraction (not recorded which). These receptors were taken from a human donor who was either an allogeneic HSCT recipient or a stem cell or donor lymphocyte infusion donor (not recorded which). It is not recorded whose cells these are; they may come from a transplant donor.

This clonotype came up a few times. This chain uses TRBV9 with TRBJ2-3, with 11 positions matching TRBD2. The CDR3 totals 15 residues. Germline V gene sequence: CDR1 SGDLS, CDR2 YYNGEE. V shed 3 bases, J shed 1 base, and the junction held 1 base outside the gene matches. The CDR3 DNA reads TGTGCCAGCAGCGAGGGACTAGCGGGCACAGATACGCAGTATTTT. It specifies CASSEGLAGTDTQYF.

The chain recombines TRBV5-1 with TRBJ1-1; 10 positions agree with TRBD1. This CDR3 contains 16 residues. Losses at the gene ends were 0 bases for V and 0 bases for J; bases not matched to a gene: 2. CDR1 is SGHRS and CDR2 is YFSETQ in the germline V gene. Written as DNA, the CDR3 is TGCGCCAGCAGCTTGGGACAGGGGGCGATGAACACTGAAGCTTTCTTT. It codes for CASSLGQGAMNTEAFF.

The chain uses TRBV3-1 and TRBJ2-7; the D is unclear. The CDR3 is 13 residues long. Germline values: CDR1 LGHDT, CDR2 YNNKEL (reference sequence). Deletions cut 3 bases from V and 5 bases from J, with 11 bases between. The CDR3 reads CASSHTSNHEQYF. For the CDR3, the DNA is TGTGCCAGCAGCCACACGAGCAACCACGAGCAGTACTTC.

Here the CDR3 reads CASSVLPTSGVGNEQFF. The CDR3 bases are TGTGCCAGCAGCGTCCTTCCCACTAGCGGGGTTGGGAATGAGCAGTTCTTC. V is TRBV9 and J is TRBJ2-1; 10 bases agree with TRBD2. J lost 7 bases, V lost 2 bases, and 12 bases had no gene match. The CDR3 loop spans 17 amino acids. CDR1 is SGDLS, CDR2 YYNGEE, per germline.

This clonotype was counted between two and nine times. The J gene is TRBJ1-3, the V gene TRBV28; no clear D gene. This CDR3 comprises 17 residues. Trimming removed 6 bases from V and 0 bases from J, with 18 bases in between. Germline CDR1 and CDR2: MDHEN and SYDVKM. The CDR3 spells CASRGSSGLRSGNTIYF. Here the CDR3 DNA reads TGTGCCAGCAGAGGTTCCTCGGGCCTTCGCTCTGGAAACACCATATATTTT.

This clonotype was counted only a few times. The chain links TRBV6-2 or TRBV6-3 to TRBJ2-1; 7 bases are a match to TRBD1. V lost 5 bases, J lost 5 bases, and 9 bases stayed unmatched. CDR3 length equals 15 residues. Germline V gives CDR1 MNHEY, CDR2 SVGEGT. CDR3 loop: CASSPDRSIHNEQFF. CDR3 DNA: TGTGCCAGCAGTCCGGACAGGAGCATCCACAATGAGCAGTTCTTC.

The chain joins TRBV12-3 or TRBV12-4 to TRBJ2-7; 11 bases are shared with TRBD2. CDR3 length: 14 amino acids. V trimming: 6 bases; J trimming: 2 bases; junction bases outside the gene matches: 3. As DNA, the CDR3 is TGTGCCAGCAGCCCGGGACTAGCGGCCTACGAGCAGTACTTC. Translated, it gives CASSPGLAAYEQYF.

J is TRBJ2-1 and V is TRBV20-1; D gene uncertain. V gave up 1 base and J gave up 4 bases, with 20 bases separating them. The CDR3 loop spans 17 amino acids. The germline gives CDR1 DFQATT, CDR2 SNEGSKA (reference sequence). The CDR3 nucleotides are TGCAGTGCTAGAGCCATGTCGCCGGTAGATTTATACAATGAGCAGTTCTTC. Translating gives CSARAMSPVDLYNEQFF.

The J gene is TRBJ2-3, the V gene TRBV6-1; 12 bases fit TRBD2. The germline CDR1 and CDR2 sequences are MNHNS and SASEGT. Unmatched junction bases numbered 9, after V lost 6 bases and J lost 2 bases. CDR3 length: 17 amino acids. The CDR3 DNA is TGTGCCAGCAGGCCTAGCGGGGGGGCCTGGGACACAGATACGCAGTATTTT. Translating it yields CASRPSGGAWDTDTQYF.

The table lists this clonotype with a few counts. This sequence joins TRBV11-2 and TRBJ1-3; D is undetermined. Trimming removed 3 bases at V and 0 bases at J, with 15 bases between. Looked up from germline, CDR1 is SGHAT and CDR2 is FQNNGV. This CDR3 has 17 amino acids. The DNA for the CDR3 is TGTGCCAGCAGCTTGCCAAAGGGAGGGAGCTCTGGAAACACCATATATTTT. Translated, it gives CASSLPKGGSSGNTIYF.

This clonotype was counted between two and nine times. The genes are TRBV24-1 and TRBJ2-1; 14 nucleotides line up with TRBD2. After removal of 2 bases from V and 6 bases from J, the junction contained 5 bases not matched to a gene. CDR3 length equals 17 residues. Germline-derived CDR1 and CDR2 are KGHDR and SFDVKD. CDR3 sequence: CATSDWTSGRLFNEQFF. CDR3 nucleotide sequence: TGTGCCACCAGTGATTGGACTAGCGGGAGGTTGTTCAATGAGCAGTTCTTC.

Only one count was recorded for this clonotype. The chain couples TRBV7-2 to TRBJ2-5; 10 nucleotides agree with TRBD2. Germline CDR1 SGHTA, CDR2 FQGNSA. V shed 4 bases and J 2 bases; nucleotides not matched to a gene: 13. The CDR3 is 18 residues long. The CDR3 coding sequence is TGTGCCAGCAGCTCCCAGGGGAATAGCGGGAGGATACAAGAGACCCAGTACTTC. Encoded protein: CASSSQGNSGRIQETQYF. The variable domain in full, completed from reference TRBV7-2 and TRBJ2-5, reads GAGVSQSPSNKVTEKGKDVELRCDPISGHTALYWYRQSLGQGLEFLIYFQGNSAPDKSGLPSDRFSAERTGGSVSTLTIQRTQQEDSAVYLCASSSQGNSGRIQETQYFGPGTRLLVL.

This clonotype was observed a few times. The chain combines TRBV12-3 or TRBV12-4 with TRBJ1-4; 7 bases match TRBD1. The ends lost 5 bases at V and 6 bases at J; junction bases unmatched: 9. The CDR3 spans 15 residues. In DNA, the CDR3 is TGTGCCAGCAGTAATGGACAGGTAATGGATGAAAAACTGTTTTTT. Its translation is CASSNGQVMDEKLFF.

The rearrangement uses TRBV20-1 and TRBJ2-3; no definite D call. The V gene lost 0 bases and the J gene lost 9 bases, with 10 bases spanning the gap. Per the germline V gene, CDR1 is DFQATT and CDR2 is SNEGSKA (reference sequence). CDR3 size: 12 residues. The CDR3 region has the DNA TGCAGTGCTAGAGATCTCGAACAAACGCAGTATTTT. This gives the protein CSARDLEQTQYF.

This clonotype occurred a few times. The rearrangement joins TRBV2 to TRBJ2-1; perhaps D is TRBD1 or TRBD2 (7 bases each). The germline V gene encodes CDR1 SNHLY and CDR2 FYNNEI. The CDR3 is 14 amino acids. Trimming left V 6 bases short and J 4 bases short, with 13 bases between. The chain's CDR3 is CASSRGGRYNEQFF. CDR3 DNA: TGTGCCAGCAGCAGGGGGGGCCGGTACAATGAGCAGTTCTTC.

CDR3 sequence reads: CSARPGSTETQYF. The CDR3 DNA follows: TGCAGTGCTAGGCCCGGATCGACAGAGACCCAGTACTTC. The chain links TRBV20-1 to TRBJ2-5; no clear D gene. The V gene's germline CDR1 is DFQATT and CDR2 SNEGSKA (reference sequence). The CDR3 is 13 amino acids. Trimming stripped 3 bases from V and 4 bases from J, with 12 bases between.

This chain joins TRBV10-2 and TRBJ2-5, with 7 bases matching TRBD2. The junction had 5 bases not matched to a gene; V was cut back by 6 bases and J by 1 base. This CDR3 region has 14 residues. Germline CDR1 WSHSY, CDR2 SAAADI. CDR3 protein: CASRPASGQETQYF. The CDR3 DNA is TGCGCCAGCAGGCCCGCTAGCGGCCAAGAGACCCAGTACTTC.

The table lists this clonotype with a few counts. The chain couples TRBV5-1 to TRBJ2-5; 14 bases line up with TRBD2. CDR1 and CDR2 from the germline V gene are SGHRS and YFSETQ. This CDR3 is 17 amino acids long. The V and J ends lost 4 bases and 4 bases, in that order; junction bases with no gene match: 9. The CDR3, as DNA: TGCGCCAGCAGCCCTGGCGATGGACTAGCGGGGGGAGAGACCCAGTACTTC. It specifies CASSPGDGLAGGETQYF.

The V call is TRBV30, the J call TRBJ1-6, with 7 bases aligning to TRBD1. V gave up 0 bases and J gave up 6 bases; unmatched junction bases: 11. The V gene's germline CDR1 is GTSNPN and CDR2 SVGIG (reference sequence). The CDR3 sequence is 17 residues long. The CDR3 protein is CAWSVRSTGQSNSPLHF. CDR3 nucleotide sequence: TGTGCCTGGAGTGTACGTTCCACGGGACAGAGTAATTCACCCCTCCACTTT.

This clonotype appeared a few times. The chain recombines TRBV5-1 with TRBJ1-2, with 7 bases aligning to TRBD1. Germline V lookup: CDR1 SGHRS, CDR2 YFSETQ. J gave up 12 bases and V 1 base, and 15 bases lay outside the gene matches. This CDR3 contains 15 residues. CDR3 nucleotide sequence: TGCGCCAGCAGCTTGTTTGCCGGGACAGTTAGCTTTCACACCTTC. It yields the protein CASSLFAGTVSFHTF.

The sample holds many counts of this clonotype. The junction and the germline gene differ at one end; a read error may be behind it. The chain employs TRBV5-1 and TRBJ1-3, with TRBD1 identical over 7 bases. The CDR3 is 14 amino acids. The germline V gene encodes CDR1 SGHRS and CDR2 YFSETQ. The CDR3 DNA reads as TGTGCCAGCAGCTCCGGGACAGCGGGAAACACCATATATTTT. Residues: CASSSGTAGNTIYF. The whole variable domain, filled in from reference TRBV5-1 and TRBJ1-3, reads KAGVTQTPRYLIKTRGQQVTLSCSPISGHRSVSWYQQTPGQGLQFLFEYFSETQRNKGNFPGRFSGRQFSNSRSEMNVSTLELGDSALYLCASSSGTAGNTIYFGEGSWLTVV.